This TCR beta chain originates from a study of blood T cells in healthy people across ages. Overall study results and limits: Naive T cell percentage showed a strong correlation with the diversity of TCR beta.

This clonotype showed up many times. What it binds is not known. Next came a second PCR, run for about 7 to 12 cycles, which used a sample-barcoded 5' primer along with a J-beta primer mix. Each CDR3 protein gets one entry after TCRdb re-called the 5' RACE reads with MiXCR. The sample includes some 1.1 million distinct CDR3 sequences, 35% to 45% seen only once; the top ten take around 12%. V was pared by 5 bases and J by 0 bases, with 10 bases between. CDR1 is SGHTA, CDR2 FQGNSA, per germline. CDR3 length: 14 amino acids. Donors gave roughly 9.1 milliliters of peripheral blood apiece. They isolated at least 7 million PBMCs from each sample.

The J gene is TRBJ1-2, the V gene TRBV7-2, with D hard to call. Source material: blood. The receptor was derived from a man younger than 35 in good health. CDR3 sequence: CASSLRHTNYGYTF. In DNA form, the CDR3 reads TGTGCCAGCAGCCTACGACACACTAACTATGGCTACACCTTC.